The 30 T cell receptor beta chains below were found in one sample sequenced in a study of radiation and T cells in renal cell carcinoma. This sample's time point: blood 2 weeks post-SBRT. Treatment indicated: 15 Gy SBRT to primary tumor, nephrectomy 4 weeks later. Sequenced by immunoSEQ multiplex PCR; TCRdb stores in-frame clones only, minus some. The sample shows some 120,000 clones, 75% to 85% of them seen only once. This sample comprised blood, obtained from a patient whose treatment included radiotherapy and nephrectomy. The source of these receptors is a woman in her sixties or seventies with renal cell carcinoma.

The genes are TRBV2 and TRBJ1-1; possibly TRBD1 for D (5 bases). The CDR3 runs 15 residues. Germline V lookup: CDR1 SNHLY, CDR2 FYNNEI. V lost 2 bases and J lost 2, with 12 bases in between. The CDR3 protein is CASSEMGQGNTEAFF. CDR3 bases: TGTGCCAGCAGTGAAATGGGGCAGGGCAACACTGAAGCTTTCTTT.

The chain recombines TRBV11-2 with TRBJ2-3, with 8 nucleotides matching TRBD2. The junction had 16 bases not matched to a gene; V was cut back by 5 bases and J by 6 bases. Germline lookup yields CDR1 SGHAT and CDR2 FQNNGV. CDR3 size: 17 residues. The CDR3 loop reads CASSPYRGPSGGDTQYF. CDR3 DNA: TGTGCCAGCAGCCCGTATCGTGGGCCCTCGGGAGGGGATACGCAGTATTTT.

The chain joins TRBV30 to TRBJ2-5; weak D call: TRBD2 (5 bases). The V and J ends lost 1 base and 2 bases respectively, with 8 bases between them. The germline V gene has CDR1 GTSNPN and CDR2 SVGIG (reference sequence). The CDR3 is made up of 13 amino acids. In DNA form, the CDR3 reads TGTGCCTGGAGTGGTAGCGCGCAAGAGACCCAGTACTTC. Translation: CAWSGSAQETQYF.

The chain carries TRBV6-6 and TRBJ1-5, with TRBD1 as a possible D gene (6 bases). V was pared by 0 bases and J by 4 bases, with 7 bases between. There are 14 residues in the CDR3. The germline V gene encodes CDR1 MNHNY and CDR2 SVGAGI (reference sequence). Here the CDR3 DNA reads TGTGCCAGCAGTTACTCGCAGGGGAATCAGCCCCAGCATTTT. Its translation is CASSYSQGNQPQHF.

The chain has TRBV10-2 and TRBJ1-2; the match to TRBD1 covers 8 bases. After removal of 4 bases from V and 5 bases from J, the junction contained 6 bases not matched to a gene. The germline gives CDR1 WSHSY, CDR2 SAAADI. The CDR3 is made up of 14 amino acids. In nucleotides, the CDR3 is TGCGCCAGCAGTGCAGGGGACAGGTCTTATGGCTACACCTTC. It is translated as CASSAGDRSYGYTF.

V is TRBV15 and J is TRBJ1-6; 7 bases align to TRBD1. The germline V gene has CDR1 LNHNV and CDR2 YYDKDF (reference sequence). This CDR3 is 14 amino acids long. V was clipped by 3 bases and J by 5 bases; unmatched bases: 1. CDR3 sequence reads: CATSRGTDNSPLHF. CDR3 coding DNA: TGTGCCACCAGCAGGGGGACAGATAATTCACCCCTCCACTTT.

The CDR3 loop reads CASSFRTGIYEQYF. In DNA, the CDR3 is TGTGCCAGCAGCTTCAGGACAGGGATCTACGAGCAGTACTTC. The chain links TRBV13 to TRBJ2-7; 8 bases are shared with TRBD1. The germline CDR1 and CDR2 sequences are PRHDT and FYEKMQ (reference sequence). V was pared by 3 bases and J by 3 bases, with 4 bases of the junction left unmatched. CDR3 length equals 14 residues.

This chain links TRBV19 with TRBJ1-5; possibly TRBD1 for D (6 bases). The CDR3 runs 13 residues. Germline V gives CDR1 LNHDA, CDR2 SQIVND (reference sequence). Trimming removed 6 bases at V and 7 bases at J, with 13 bases between. The CDR3 here is CASSPTGEQPQHF. The CDR3 DNA reads as TGTGCCAGTAGCCCGACAGGAGAACAGCCCCAGCATTTT. The full variable domain, its missing parts supplied by reference TRBV19 and TRBJ1-5, is DGGITQSPKYLFRKEGQNVTLSCEQNLNHDAMYWYRQDPGQGLRLIYYSQIVNDFQKGDIAEGYSVSREKKESFPLTVTSAQKNPTAFYLCASSPTGEQPQHFGDGTRLSIL.

This clone was seen only once. The CDR3 loop is CASSEARGINYGYTF. The CDR3 region has the DNA TGTGCCAGCAGTGAAGCTAGGGGAATCAACTATGGCTACACCTTC. The chain has TRBV6-1 and TRBJ1-2; TRBD1 might be the D (5 bases). This CDR3 is 15 amino acids long. Germline CDR1 MNHNS, CDR2 SASEGT. With 0 bases removed from V and 2 bases from J, the gap between germline ends came to 10 bases.

This chain joins TRBV10-1 and TRBJ2-3; D unresolved. The CDR3 has 18 residues. CDR1 is WNHNN, CDR2 SYGVQD, per germline (reference sequence). The V end lost 0 bases, the J end lost 2 bases, and 18 bases lay between the germline ends. CDR3 sequence reads: CASSESVGSFSSTDTQYF. The CDR3 DNA reads as TGCGCCAGCAGTGAGTCGGTGGGGTCCTTCTCTTCCACAGATACGCAGTATTTT.

The chain links TRBV13 to TRBJ1-2, with D hard to call. Trimming cost V 5 bases and J 14 bases, with 21 bases left between them. The CDR3 runs 13 residues. The V gene's germline CDR1 is PRHDT and CDR2 FYEKMQ (reference sequence). The CDR3 is CASSLYISTAETF. In DNA, the CDR3 is TGTGCCAGCAGCCTTTACATTTCGACGGCGGAAACCTTC.

V and J are TRBV5-4 and TRBJ2-3; 15 positions agree with TRBD2. Germline values: CDR1 SGHNT, CDR2 YYREEE (reference sequence). CDR3 size: 16 residues. Losses at the gene ends were 4 bases for V and 6 bases for J; bases not matched to a gene: 6. The CDR3 here is CASSEGLAGGRDTQYF. The CDR3 region has the DNA TGTGCCAGCAGCGAGGGACTAGCGGGGGGCAGGGATACGCAGTATTTT.

This clone has more than one count but fewer than ten. The chain joins TRBV28 to TRBJ1-5; D gene ambiguous. V lost 6 bases and J lost 7, with 10 bases in between. The CDR3 is 12 amino acids. Germline values: CDR1 MDHEN, CDR2 SYDVKM. The CDR3 DNA sequence: TGTGCCAGCAGGCACACCGCACAGCCCCAGCATTTT. It codes for CASRHTAQPQHF.

V is TRBV19 and J is TRBJ2-2, with D possibly being TRBD2 (5 bases). From germline, CDR1 is LNHDA and CDR2 SQIVND (reference sequence). Trimming cost V 2 bases and J 1 base, with 8 bases left between them. The CDR3 is made up of 15 amino acids. The CDR3 region is CASSIRGLNTGELFF. The DNA of the CDR3 is TGTGCCAGTAGTATACGAGGACTGAACACCGGGGAGCTGTTTTTT. Full variable domain (missing parts from reference TRBV19 and TRBJ2-2): DGGITQSPKYLFRKEGQNVTLSCEQNLNHDAMYWYRQDPGQGLRLIYYSQIVNDFQKGDIAEGYSVSREKKESFPLTVTSAQKNPTAFYLCASSIRGLNTGELFFGEGSRLTVL.

The chain is built from TRBV6-1 and TRBJ1-2; D ambiguous. Trimming cost V 7 bases and J 2 bases, with 14 bases left between them. The CDR3 length is 14 residues. Germline V gene data show CDR1 as MNHNS and CDR2 as SASEGT. In nucleotides, the CDR3 is TGTGCCAGCACGGTCGTGGCGGGGAACTATGGCTACACCTTC. It yields the protein CASTVVAGNYGYTF.

J is TRBJ1-2 and V is TRBV5-6; 11 positions match TRBD1. The CDR3 extends over 16 amino acids. After removal of 4 bases from V and 6 bases from J, the junction contained 11 bases not matched to a gene. Germline-derived CDR1 and CDR2 are SGHDT and YYEEEE. The CDR3 DNA sequence: TGTGCCAGCAGCCTCCCCTATTCGGACAGGGGGCATGGCTACACCTTC. Translation gives CASSLPYSDRGHGYTF. The complete variable domain, with remaining parts taken from reference TRBV5-6 and TRBJ1-2, reads DAGVTQSPTHLIKTRGQQVTLRCSPKSGHDTVSWYQQALGQGPQFIFQYYEEEERQRGNFPDRFSGHQFPNYSSELNVNALLLGDSALYLCASSLPYSDRGHGYTFGSGTRLTVV.

The chain carries TRBV28 and TRBJ1-2; possible D gene TRBD1, 6 bases. Germline V gives CDR1 MDHEN, CDR2 SYDVKM. Trimming took 1 base from V and 6 from J, leaving 21 bases between them. This CDR3 is built from 17 residues. CDR3 sequence reads: CASSLFFLGGRGDGYTF. DNA for the CDR3: TGTGCCAGCAGTTTATTTTTCCTGGGGGGGCGCGGTGATGGCTACACCTTC.

The V gene is TRBV9, the J gene TRBJ1-3, with D uncertain. There are 14 residues in the CDR3. The germline V gene encodes CDR1 SGDLS and CDR2 YYNGEE. V lost 8 bases and J 4 bases, leaving 16 bases between the germline ends. The CDR3 nucleotides are TGTGCCAGTCGGCCCTCAGGAGACGGAAACACCATATATTTT. Its protein is CASRPSGDGNTIYF.

This chain uses TRBV2 with TRBJ1-1; D may be TRBD1 (5 bases). Germline V CDR1 and CDR2: SNHLY, FYNNEI. The length of the CDR3 is 12 residues. Trimming stripped 7 bases from V and 9 bases from J, with 15 bases between. The CDR3 DNA reads TGTGCCAGCATCGGAGCAGGGTATCAAGCTTTCTTT. This translates into CASIGAGYQAFF. The whole variable domain, remainder taken from reference TRBV2 and TRBJ1-1, is EPEVTQTPSHQVTQMGQEVILRCVPISNHLYFYWYRQILGQKVEFLVSFYNNEISEKSEIFDDQFSVERPDGSNFTLKIRSTKLEDSAMYFCASIGAGYQAFFGQGTRLTVV.

The chain combines TRBV7-3 with TRBJ2-5; perhaps D is TRBD1 or TRBD2 (5 bases each). The CDR3 runs to 13 residues. The germline V gene encodes CDR1 SGHTA and CDR2 FQGTGA. V dropped 5 bases and J dropped 4 bases, with 11 bases sitting between them. CDR3 sequence: CASSVGTLETQYF. The DNA of the CDR3 is TGTGCCAGCAGCGTGGGGACCCTAGAGACCCAGTACTTC. Based on the CDR3 plus reference TRBV7-3 and TRBJ2-5, the full variable domain is GAGVSQTPSNKVTEKGKYVELRCDPISGHTALYWYRQSLGQGPEFLIYFQGTGAADDSGLPNDRFFAVRPEGSVSTLKIQRTERGDSAVYLCASSVGTLETQYFGPGTRLLVL.

A note on this clone: An end of the junction does not agree with germline; a read error may underlie this. The CDR3 DNA reads TGTGCCAGCAGCTTAGTCTACAATTCTGGAAAACTGTTTTTC. This sequence encodes CASSLVYNSGKLFF. V usage is TRBV11-2 and J usage is TRBJ1-4; D gene ambiguous. Germline V gene lookup returns CDR1 SGHAT and CDR2 FQNNGV. There are 14 residues in the CDR3.

This rearrangement joins TRBV7-2 to TRBJ2-7, with D maybe TRBD2 (6 bases). The ends were cut back, 4 bases at V and 5 bases at J, with 15 bases in the middle. The CDR3 spans 14 residues. Germline V CDR1 and CDR2: SGHTA, FQGNSA. The CDR3 DNA reads TGTGCCAGCAGCTCCCTAGCGATTCCCAACGAGCAGTACTTC. Its protein is CASSSLAIPNEQYF.

The genes are TRBV4-1 and TRBJ2-7; D remains ambiguous. CDR1 and CDR2 from the germline V gene are MGHRA and YSYEKL. There are 14 residues in the CDR3. The V and J ends lost 4 bases and 2 bases respectively, with 12 bases between them. The DNA of the CDR3 is TGCGCCAGCAGCCCCGGACGGAGCCCCTACGAGCAGTACTTC. It specifies CASSPGRSPYEQYF.

The J gene is TRBJ2-7, the V gene TRBV10-3, with D perhaps TRBD1 or TRBD2 (5 bases each). CDR1 and CDR2 (germline): ENHRY, SYGVKD. Deletions cut 4 bases from V and 6 bases from J, with 19 bases between. The CDR3 is made up of 15 amino acids. In nucleotides, the CDR3 is TGTGCCATCAGTGTAACTAAGGGGCGAGGAGGCGAGCAGTACTTC. Translation: CAISVTKGRGGEQYF.

CDR3 residues: CASRAHGTNTEAFF. The CDR3, as DNA: TGTGCCAGCAGGGCCCACGGGACGAACACTGAAGCTTTCTTT. The rearrangement joins TRBV6-1 to TRBJ1-1; TRBD1 is a possible D gene (5 bases). Per germline, CDR1 MNHNS and CDR2 SASEGT. The CDR3 length is 14 residues. V was clipped by 6 bases and J by 1 base, with 12 bases between them.

The chain has TRBV19 and TRBJ2-7; 11 nucleotides line up with TRBD2. The trim removed 5 bases at V and 3 bases at J, leaving 9 bases unmatched. The germline CDR1 and CDR2 sequences are LNHDA and SQIVND (reference sequence). This CDR3 is 16 amino acids long. CDR3 in DNA: TGTGCCAGTAGTCCCCGGGGGACTAGCGGATACTACGAGCAGTACTTC. It codes for CASSPRGTSGYYEQYF.

The V and J genes are TRBV10-3 and TRBJ1-3, with 7 bases fitting TRBD1. Per the germline V gene, CDR1 is ENHRY and CDR2 is SYGVKD. The CDR3 is 14 residues long. The trim removed 9 bases at V and 2 bases at J, leaving 7 bases unmatched. In DNA, the CDR3 is TGTGCCATGGGGACAGCTGCTCCTGGAAACACCATATATTTT. Translated: CAMGTAAPGNTIYF.

The J gene is TRBJ2-7, the V gene TRBV11-2; no reliable D call. The CDR3 spans 15 residues. The V and J ends lost 2 bases and 6 bases respectively, with 17 bases between them. From germline, CDR1 is SGHAT and CDR2 FQNNGV. The CDR3 is CASSLYGERAAEQYF. The CDR3 DNA reads as TGTGCCAGCAGCTTATACGGAGAGCGCGCGGCCGAGCAGTACTTC.

This clone was detected only a few times. The chain is built from TRBV30 and TRBJ2-1; TRBD2 aligns across 10 bases. CDR1 and CDR2 from the germline V gene are GTSNPN and SVGIG (reference sequence). With 0 bases clipped from V and 7 bases from J, the junction kept 3 bases outside the gene matches. The CDR3 runs 14 residues. This CDR3 is CAWSVAGGRNEQFF. The DNA of the CDR3 is TGTGCCTGGAGTGTAGCGGGAGGGAGGAATGAGCAGTTCTTC.

In its sample, this clone was seen a few times. V gene TRBV5-4 combines with J gene TRBJ1-1, with 9 bases matching TRBD1. J lost 0 bases, V lost 4 bases, and 7 bases had no gene match. The CDR3 spans 16 residues. Germline loops: CDR1 SGHNT, CDR2 YYREEE (reference sequence). Written as DNA, the CDR3 is TGTGCCAGCAGCCCGGGACAGGGCCGAATGAACACTGAAGCTTTCTTT. Encoded protein: CASSPGQGRMNTEAFF.